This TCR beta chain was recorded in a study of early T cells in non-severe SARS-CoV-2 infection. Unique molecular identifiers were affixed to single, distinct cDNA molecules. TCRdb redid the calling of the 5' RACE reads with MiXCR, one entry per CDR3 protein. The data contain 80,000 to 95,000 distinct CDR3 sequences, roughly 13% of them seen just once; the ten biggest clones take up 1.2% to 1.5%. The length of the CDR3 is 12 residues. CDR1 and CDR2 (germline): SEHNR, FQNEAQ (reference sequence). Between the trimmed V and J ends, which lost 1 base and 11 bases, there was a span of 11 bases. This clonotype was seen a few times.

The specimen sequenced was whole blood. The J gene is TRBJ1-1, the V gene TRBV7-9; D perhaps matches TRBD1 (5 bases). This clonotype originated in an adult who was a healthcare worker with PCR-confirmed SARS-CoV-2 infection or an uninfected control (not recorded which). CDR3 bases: TGTGCCAGCAGCTTAGAGGGGATCGCGGCTTTCTTT. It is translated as CASSLEGIAAFF.